These 6 T cell receptor beta chains came from one sample sequenced in a study of cytomegalovirus exposure and HLA in healthy donors (dated by TCRdb to the late 2010s). The library came from the immunoSEQ multiplex PCR assay. A mixture of 60 forward primers for TCR Vbeta segments and 13 reverse primers for TCR Jbeta segments was used in the multiplex PCR. The table comes from immuneACCESS by way of TCRdb, which keeps in-frame sequences with V and J called. Part of the clones is missing from these tables; in studies checked, under half for an unresolved V gene and the rest for unknown reasons. Recorded for this sample are some 110,000 clones; 65% to 75% of them occurred a single time. Together, the top ten hold around 4.9% of the sample. The specimen was PBMCs. These TCRs come from a man aged 25-40 years in good health and CMV-seropositive.

To note about this clone: Other DNA sequences in the sample encode the same CDR3. V gene TRBV27 combines with J gene TRBJ1-2; 10 bases line up with TRBD1. The V gene's germline CDR1 is MNHEY and CDR2 SMNVEV (reference sequence). This CDR3 has 15 amino acids. The junction had 4 bases not matched to a gene; V was cut back by 2 bases and J by 4 bases. The CDR3 loop is CASSLRTGGSYGYTF. CDR3 sequence (DNA): TGTGCCAGCAGTTTAAGGACAGGGGGTTCCTATGGCTACACCTTC.

The chain is built from TRBV11-3 and TRBJ1-6; D remains ambiguous. CDR1 and CDR2 (germline): SGHNT, YENEEA. This CDR3 is 14 amino acids long. V lost 0 bases to trimming and J lost 7 bases, with 7 bases between them. The CDR3 is CASSLDGGNSPLHF. The CDR3 DNA follows: TGTGCCAGCAGCTTAGATGGCGGGAATTCACCCCTCCACTTT.

The chain joins TRBV7-2 to TRBJ1-3, with 8 bases fitting TRBD1. V shed 5 bases, J shed 2 bases, and the junction held 5 bases outside the gene matches. CDR1 is SGHTA, CDR2 FQGNSA, per germline. CDR3 length equals 15 residues. The CDR3 region is CASSPIQGAGNTIYF. The CDR3 region has the DNA TGTGCCAGCAGCCCGATACAGGGGGCTGGAAACACCATATATTTT.

The chain recombines TRBV29-1 with TRBJ1-1; 9 nucleotides line up with TRBD1. J lost 4 bases, V lost 7 bases, and 10 bases had no gene match. The V gene's germline CDR1 is SQVTM and CDR2 ANQGSEA. CDR3 length equals 14 residues. The CDR3 is CSAVTGGHGTEAFF. CDR3 sequence (DNA): TGCAGCGCCGTAACAGGGGGCCACGGCACTGAAGCTTTCTTT.

This chain links TRBV19 with TRBJ1-2; D may be TRBD1 (6 bases). Germline V CDR1 and CDR2: LNHDA, SQIVND (reference sequence). The V end was cut by 3 bases, the J end by 6 bases, with 11 bases between. The CDR3 length is 13 residues. CDR3 in amino acids: CASSMVAGDGYTF. The CDR3 bases are TGTGCCAGTAGTATGGTGGCAGGGGATGGCTACACCTTC.

The chain carries TRBV30 and TRBJ2-1, with 7 bases that match TRBD2. The germline V gene has CDR1 GTSNPN and CDR2 SVGIG (reference sequence). With 3 bases clipped from V and 1 base from J, the junction kept 12 bases outside the gene matches. The CDR3 consists of 17 residues. The CDR3 here is CAWSRASGYRSYNEQFF. CDR3 sequence (DNA): TGTGCCTGGAGCCGGGCTAGCGGTTATCGGTCCTACAATGAGCAGTTCTTC.